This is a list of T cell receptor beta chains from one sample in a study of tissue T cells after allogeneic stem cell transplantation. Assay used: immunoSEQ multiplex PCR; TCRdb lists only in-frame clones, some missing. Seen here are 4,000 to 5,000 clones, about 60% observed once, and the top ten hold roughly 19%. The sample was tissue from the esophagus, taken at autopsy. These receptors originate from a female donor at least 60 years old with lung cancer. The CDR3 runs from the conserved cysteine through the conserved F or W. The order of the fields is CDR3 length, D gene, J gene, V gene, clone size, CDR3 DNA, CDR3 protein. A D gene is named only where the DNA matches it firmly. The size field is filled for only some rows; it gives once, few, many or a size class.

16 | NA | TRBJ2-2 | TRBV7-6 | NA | TGTGCCAGCAGCCGACCCGAGGGCAGGAACACCGGGGAGCTGTTTTTT | CASSRPEGRNTGELFF
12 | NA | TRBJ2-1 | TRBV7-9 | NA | TGTGCCAGCAGCCCATCTTACAATGAGCAGTTCTTC | CASSPSYNEQFF
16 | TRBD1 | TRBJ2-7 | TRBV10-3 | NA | TGTGCCATCAGTGACCTGGGCGGGACAGGGGGCGACGAGCAGTACTTC | CAISDLGGTGGDEQYF
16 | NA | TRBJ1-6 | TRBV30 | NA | TGTGCCTGGGGCGGAGAGAAGAACTCCTATAATTCACCCCTCCACTTT | CAWGGEKNSYNSPLHF
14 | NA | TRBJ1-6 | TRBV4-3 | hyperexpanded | TGCGCCAGCAGCCCGCGAGGACGGGGTTCACCCCTCCACTTT | CASSPRGRGSPLHF
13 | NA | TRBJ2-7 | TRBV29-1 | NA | TGCAGCGTAATAGACAGACCGACCTACGAGCAGTACTTC | CSVIDRPTYEQYF
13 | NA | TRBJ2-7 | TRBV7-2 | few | TGTGCCAGCAGCTTAGACTTCGGGGTTGAGCAGTACTTC | CASSLDFGVEQYF
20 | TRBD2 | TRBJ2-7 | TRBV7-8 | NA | TGTGCCAGCAGCTTAGAAGAGGCTAGCGGGAGCTGGGCCCTGGGTCACGAGCAGTACTTC | CASSLEEASGSWALGHEQYF
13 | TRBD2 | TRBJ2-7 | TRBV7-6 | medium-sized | TGTGCCAGCAGCCCCAAGCCGGGGGGCGAGCAGTACTTC | CASSPKPGGEQYF
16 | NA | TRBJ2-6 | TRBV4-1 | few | TGCGCCAGCAGCCAACCGGTAAGCTCTGGGGCCAACGTCCTGACTTTC | CASSQPVSSGANVLTF
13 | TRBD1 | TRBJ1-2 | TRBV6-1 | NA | TGTGCCAGCAGTTTGAACAGGGGCTATGGCTACACCTTC | CASSLNRGYGYTF
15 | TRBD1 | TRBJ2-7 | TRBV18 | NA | TGTGCCAGCTCACCAAGACAGGGGGCGTCCCACGAGCAGTACTTC | CASSPRQGASHEQYF
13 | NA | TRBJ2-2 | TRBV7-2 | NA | TGTGCCAGCAGCTATGGGGGCGTCGGGGAGCTGTTTTTT | CASSYGGVGELFF
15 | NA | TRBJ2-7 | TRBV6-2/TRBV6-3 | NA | TGTGCCAGCAGCCACAGGGCCATTAGCTCCTACGAGCAGTACTTC | CASSHRAISSYEQYF
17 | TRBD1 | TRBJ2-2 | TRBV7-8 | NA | TGTGCCAGCAGCCGGGACAGGGGATTGAGGGACACCGGGGAGCTGTTTTTT | CASSRDRGLRDTGELFF